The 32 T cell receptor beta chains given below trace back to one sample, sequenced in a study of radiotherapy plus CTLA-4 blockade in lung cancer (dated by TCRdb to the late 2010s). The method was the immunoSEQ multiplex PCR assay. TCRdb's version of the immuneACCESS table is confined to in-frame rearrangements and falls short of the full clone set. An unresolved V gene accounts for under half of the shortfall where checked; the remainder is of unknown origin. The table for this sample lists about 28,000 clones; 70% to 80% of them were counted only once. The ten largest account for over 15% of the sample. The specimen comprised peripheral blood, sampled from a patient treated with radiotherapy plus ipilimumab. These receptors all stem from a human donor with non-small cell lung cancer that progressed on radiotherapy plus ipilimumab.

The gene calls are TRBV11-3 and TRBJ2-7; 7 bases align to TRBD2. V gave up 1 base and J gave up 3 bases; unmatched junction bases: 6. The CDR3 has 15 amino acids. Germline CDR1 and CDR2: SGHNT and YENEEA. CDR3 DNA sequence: TGTGCCAGCAGCTTAGCGTCGGGGGAGGGCTACGAGCAGTACTTC. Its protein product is CASSLASGEGYEQYF.

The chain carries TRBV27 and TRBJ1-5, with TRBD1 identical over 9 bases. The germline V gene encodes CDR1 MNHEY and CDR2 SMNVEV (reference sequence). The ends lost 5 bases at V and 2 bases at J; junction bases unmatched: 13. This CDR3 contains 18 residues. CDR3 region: CASSLSPGTGLGNQPQHF. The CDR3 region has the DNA TGTGCCAGCAGTCTCAGTCCCGGGACAGGGCTGGGCAATCAGCCCCAGCATTTT.

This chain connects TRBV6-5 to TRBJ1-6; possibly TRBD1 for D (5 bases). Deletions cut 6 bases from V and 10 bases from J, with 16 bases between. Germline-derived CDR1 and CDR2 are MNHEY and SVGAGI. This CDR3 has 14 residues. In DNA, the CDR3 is TGTGCCAGCAGCCCTGGCAGGGTGGACTCACCCCTCCACTTT. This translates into CASSPGRVDSPLHF.

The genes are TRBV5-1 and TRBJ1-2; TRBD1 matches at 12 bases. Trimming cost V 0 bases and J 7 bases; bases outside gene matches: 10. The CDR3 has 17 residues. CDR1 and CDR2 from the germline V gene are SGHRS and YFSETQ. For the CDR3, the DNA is TGCGCCAGCAGCTTGGTCCCAACCGGGACAGGGGGCTCTGGCTACACCTTC. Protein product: CASSLVPTGTGGSGYTF.

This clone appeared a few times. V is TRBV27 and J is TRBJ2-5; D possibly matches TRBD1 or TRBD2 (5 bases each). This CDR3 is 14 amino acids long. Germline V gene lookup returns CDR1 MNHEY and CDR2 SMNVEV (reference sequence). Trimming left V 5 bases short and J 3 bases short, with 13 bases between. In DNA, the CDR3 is TGTGCCAGCAGTCCCCGGGACCACAAAGAGACCCAGTACTTC. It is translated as CASSPRDHKETQYF.

The CDR3, as DNA: TGTGCCAGCAGTGAATCAGGGAGCAATCAGCCCCAGCATTTT. Residues: CASSESGSNQPQHF. The chain joins TRBV28 to TRBJ1-5, with D possibly matching TRBD1 (5 bases). The CDR3 length is 14 residues. Germline V gene lookup returns CDR1 MDHEN and CDR2 SYDVKM. V was clipped by 5 bases and J by 1 base, with 9 bases between them.

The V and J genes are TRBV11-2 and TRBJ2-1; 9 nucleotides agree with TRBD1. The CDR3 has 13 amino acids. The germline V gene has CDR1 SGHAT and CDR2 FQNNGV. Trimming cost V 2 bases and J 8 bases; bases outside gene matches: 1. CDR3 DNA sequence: TGTGCCAGCAGCTTATGGGACAGGGATGAGCAGTTCTTC. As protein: CASSLWDRDEQFF. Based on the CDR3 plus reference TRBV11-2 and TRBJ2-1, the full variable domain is EAGVAQSPRYKIIEKRQSVAFWCNPISGHATLYWYQQILGQGPKLLIQFQNNGVVDDSQLPKDRFSAERLKGVDSTLKIQPAKLEDSAVYLCASSLWDRDEQFFGPGTRLTVL.

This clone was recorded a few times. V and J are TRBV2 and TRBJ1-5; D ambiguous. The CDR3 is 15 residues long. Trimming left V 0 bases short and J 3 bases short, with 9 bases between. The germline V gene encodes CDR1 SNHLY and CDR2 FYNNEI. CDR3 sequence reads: CASSEAAAVNQPQHF. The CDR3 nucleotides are TGTGCCAGCAGTGAAGCCGCAGCTGTCAATCAGCCCCAGCATTTT.

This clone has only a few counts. CDR3 coding DNA: TGTGCCAGCAGTTTAGGGACCCACTATGAGCAGTACTTC. Its protein product is CASSLGTHYEQYF. The J gene is TRBJ2-7, the V gene TRBV28; D possibly matches TRBD1 or TRBD2 (5 bases each). The germline gives CDR1 MDHEN, CDR2 SYDVKM. With 2 bases removed from V and 7 bases from J, the gap between germline ends came to 12 bases. The CDR3 sequence is 13 residues long.

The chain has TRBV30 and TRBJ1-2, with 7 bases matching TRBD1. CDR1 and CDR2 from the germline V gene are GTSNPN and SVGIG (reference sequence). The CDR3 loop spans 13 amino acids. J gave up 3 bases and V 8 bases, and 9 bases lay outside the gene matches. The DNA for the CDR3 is TGTGCCCGAAGACAGGGCCTGGACTATGGCTACACCTTC. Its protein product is CARRQGLDYGYTF. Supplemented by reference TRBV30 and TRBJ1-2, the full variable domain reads SQTIHQWPATLVQPVGSPLSLECTVEGTSNPNLYWYRQAAGRGLQLLFYSVGIGQISSEVPQNLSASRPQDRQFILSSKKLLLSDSGFYLCARRQGLDYGYTFGSGTRLTVV.

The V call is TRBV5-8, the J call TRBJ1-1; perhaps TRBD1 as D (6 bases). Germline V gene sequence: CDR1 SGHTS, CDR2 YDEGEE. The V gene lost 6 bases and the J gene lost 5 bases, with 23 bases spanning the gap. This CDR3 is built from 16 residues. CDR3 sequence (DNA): TGTGCCAGCATCTTCCGAAGAGGGGGGGGAAAGACTGAAGCTTTCTTT. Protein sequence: CASIFRRGGGKTEAFF.

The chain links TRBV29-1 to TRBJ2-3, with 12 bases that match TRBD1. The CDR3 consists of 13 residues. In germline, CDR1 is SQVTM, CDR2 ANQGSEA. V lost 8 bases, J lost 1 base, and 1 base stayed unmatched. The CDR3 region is CSRDRGRTDTQYF. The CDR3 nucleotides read TGCAGCCGGGACAGGGGGCGCACAGATACGCAGTATTTT.

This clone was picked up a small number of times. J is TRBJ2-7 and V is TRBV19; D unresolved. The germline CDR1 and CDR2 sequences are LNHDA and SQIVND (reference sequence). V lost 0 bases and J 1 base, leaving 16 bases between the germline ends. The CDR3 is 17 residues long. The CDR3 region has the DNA TGTGCCAGTAGTATAGATCTATCGGCGACGGTTTCCTACGAGCAGTACTTC. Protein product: CASSIDLSATVSYEQYF.

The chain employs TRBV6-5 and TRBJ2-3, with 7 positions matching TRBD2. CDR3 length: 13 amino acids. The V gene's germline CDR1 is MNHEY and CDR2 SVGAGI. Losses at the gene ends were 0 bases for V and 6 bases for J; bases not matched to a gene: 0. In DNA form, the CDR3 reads TGTGCCAGCAGTTACTCACTAGCGGATACGCAGTATTTT. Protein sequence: CASSYSLADTQYF.

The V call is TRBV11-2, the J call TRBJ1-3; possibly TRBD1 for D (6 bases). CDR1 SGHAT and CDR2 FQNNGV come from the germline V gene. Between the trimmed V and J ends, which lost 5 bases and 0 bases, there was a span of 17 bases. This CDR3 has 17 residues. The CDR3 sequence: CASSALPGQLSGNTIYF. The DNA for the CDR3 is TGTGCCAGCAGCGCATTACCGGGACAACTCTCTGGAAACACCATATATTTT. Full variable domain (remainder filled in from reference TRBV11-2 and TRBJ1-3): EAGVAQSPRYKIIEKRQSVAFWCNPISGHATLYWYQQILGQGPKLLIQFQNNGVVDDSQLPKDRFSAERLKGVDSTLKIQPAKLEDSAVYLCASSALPGQLSGNTIYFGEGSWLTVV.

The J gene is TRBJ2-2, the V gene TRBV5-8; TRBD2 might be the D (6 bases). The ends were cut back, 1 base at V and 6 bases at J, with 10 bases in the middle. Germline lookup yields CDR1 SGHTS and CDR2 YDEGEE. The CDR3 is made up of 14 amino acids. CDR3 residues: CASSLSGGSGELFF. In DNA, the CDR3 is TGTGCCAGCAGCTTGAGTGGAGGGTCCGGGGAGCTGTTTTTT.

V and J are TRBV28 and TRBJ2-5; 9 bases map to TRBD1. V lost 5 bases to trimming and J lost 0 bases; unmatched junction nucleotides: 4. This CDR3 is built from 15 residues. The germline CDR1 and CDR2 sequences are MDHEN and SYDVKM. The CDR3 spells CASSGDRAYQETQYF. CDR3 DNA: TGTGCCAGCAGTGGGGACAGGGCCTACCAAGAGACCCAGTACTTC.

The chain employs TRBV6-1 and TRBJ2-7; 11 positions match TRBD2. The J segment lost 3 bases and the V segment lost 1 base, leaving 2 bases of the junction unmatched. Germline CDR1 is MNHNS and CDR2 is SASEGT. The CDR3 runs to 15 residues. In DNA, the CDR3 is TGTGCCAGCAGTGAAGAAGGGACTAGCGGCTACGAGCAGTACTTC. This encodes CASSEEGTSGYEQYF.

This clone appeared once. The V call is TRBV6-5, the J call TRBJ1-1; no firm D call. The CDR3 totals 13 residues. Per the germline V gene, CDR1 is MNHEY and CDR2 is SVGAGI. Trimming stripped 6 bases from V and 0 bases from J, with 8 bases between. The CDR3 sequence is CASSPTLNTEAFF. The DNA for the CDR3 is TGTGCCAGCAGCCCCACACTGAACACTGAAGCTTTCTTT.

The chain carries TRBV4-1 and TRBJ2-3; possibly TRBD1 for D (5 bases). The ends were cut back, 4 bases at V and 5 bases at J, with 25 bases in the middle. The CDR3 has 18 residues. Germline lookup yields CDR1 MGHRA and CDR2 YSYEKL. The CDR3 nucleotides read TGCGCCAGCAGCCGCACCAACCCACAGGACCGTTCGGGAGATACGCAGTATTTT. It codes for CASSRTNPQDRSGDTQYF.

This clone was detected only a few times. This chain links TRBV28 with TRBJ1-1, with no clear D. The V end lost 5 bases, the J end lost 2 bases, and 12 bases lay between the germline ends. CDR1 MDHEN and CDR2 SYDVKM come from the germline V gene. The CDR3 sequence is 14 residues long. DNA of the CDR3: TGTGCCAGCAGTGCCCCCGGAGAAAACACTGAAGCTTTCTTT. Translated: CASSAPGENTEAFF.

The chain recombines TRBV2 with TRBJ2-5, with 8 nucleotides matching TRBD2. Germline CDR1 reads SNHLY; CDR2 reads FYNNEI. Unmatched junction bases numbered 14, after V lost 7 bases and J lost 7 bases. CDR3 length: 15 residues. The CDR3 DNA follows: TGTGCCAGCAACCCAAGCGGGAGAGGGCCAGGGACCCAGTACTTC. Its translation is CASNPSGRGPGTQYF.

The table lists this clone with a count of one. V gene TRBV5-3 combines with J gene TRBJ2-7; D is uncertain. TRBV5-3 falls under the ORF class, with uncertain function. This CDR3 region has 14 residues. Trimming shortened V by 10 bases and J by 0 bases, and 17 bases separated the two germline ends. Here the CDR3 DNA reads TGTGCCGGCAAGCCGAGGCCGAGCTCCTACGAGCAGTACTTC. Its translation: CAGKPRPSSYEQYF.

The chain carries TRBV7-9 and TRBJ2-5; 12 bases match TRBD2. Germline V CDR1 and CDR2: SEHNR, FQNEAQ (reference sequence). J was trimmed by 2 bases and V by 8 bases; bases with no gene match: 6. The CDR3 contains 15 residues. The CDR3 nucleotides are TGTGCCAGCTTTCAAACTAGCGGGGGGCAAGAGACCCAGTACTTC. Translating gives CASFQTSGGQETQYF.

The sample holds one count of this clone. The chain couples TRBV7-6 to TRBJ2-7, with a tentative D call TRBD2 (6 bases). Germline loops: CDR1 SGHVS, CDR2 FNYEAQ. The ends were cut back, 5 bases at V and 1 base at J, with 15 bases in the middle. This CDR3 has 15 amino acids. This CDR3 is CASSPRGGDSYEQYF. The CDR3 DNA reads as TGTGCCAGCAGCCCCCGGGGCGGGGATTCCTACGAGCAGTACTTC.

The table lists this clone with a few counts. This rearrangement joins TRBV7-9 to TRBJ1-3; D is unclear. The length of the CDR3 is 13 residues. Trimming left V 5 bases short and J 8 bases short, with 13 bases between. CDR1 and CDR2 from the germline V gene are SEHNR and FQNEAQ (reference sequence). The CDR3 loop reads CASSLGGGDTIYF. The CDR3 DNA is TGTGCCAGCAGCCTCGGCGGTGGGGACACCATATATTTT.

The CDR3 here is CAWSRGELGNTIYF. In DNA, the CDR3 is TGTGCCTGGAGTAGGGGCGAACTTGGAAACACCATATATTTT. V usage is TRBV30 and J usage is TRBJ1-3, with D perhaps matching TRBD1 (5 bases). V was shortened by 2 bases and J by 3 bases, with 11 bases between the two germline ends. CDR1 GTSNPN and CDR2 SVGIG come from the germline V gene (reference sequence). This CDR3 region has 14 residues.

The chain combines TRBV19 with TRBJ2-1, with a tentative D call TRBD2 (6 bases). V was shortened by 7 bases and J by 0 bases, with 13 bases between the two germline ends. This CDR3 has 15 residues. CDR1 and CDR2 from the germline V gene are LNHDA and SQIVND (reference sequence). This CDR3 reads CASTLGGSSYNEQFF. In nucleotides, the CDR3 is TGTGCCAGTACCCTCGGGGGTAGCTCCTACAATGAGCAGTTCTTC.

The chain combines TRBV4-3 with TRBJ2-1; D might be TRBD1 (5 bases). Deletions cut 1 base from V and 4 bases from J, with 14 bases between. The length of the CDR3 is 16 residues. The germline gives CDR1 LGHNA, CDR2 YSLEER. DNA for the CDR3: TGCGCCAGCAGCCAAGGCGTAGGGGCTACATACAATGAGCAGTTCTTC. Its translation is CASSQGVGATYNEQFF.

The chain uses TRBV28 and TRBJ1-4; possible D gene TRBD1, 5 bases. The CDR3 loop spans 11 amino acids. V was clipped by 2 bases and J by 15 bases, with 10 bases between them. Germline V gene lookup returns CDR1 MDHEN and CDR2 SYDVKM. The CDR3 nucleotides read TGTGCCAGCAGTTTAGAATACAGGATGTTTTTT. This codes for CASSLEYRMFF. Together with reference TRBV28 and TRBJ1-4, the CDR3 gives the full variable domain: DVKVTQSSRYLVKRTGEKVFLECVQDMDHENMFWYRQDPGLGLRLIYFSYDVKMKEKGDIPEGYSVSREKKERFSLILESASTNQTSMYLCASSLEYRMFFGSGTQLSVL.

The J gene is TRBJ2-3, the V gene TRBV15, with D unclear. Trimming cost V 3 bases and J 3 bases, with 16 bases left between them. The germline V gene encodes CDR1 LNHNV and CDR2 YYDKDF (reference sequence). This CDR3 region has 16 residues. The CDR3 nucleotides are TGTGCCACCAGCAGTGGAGTAAACGCAAATACAGATACGCAGTATTTT. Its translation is CATSSGVNANTDTQYF.

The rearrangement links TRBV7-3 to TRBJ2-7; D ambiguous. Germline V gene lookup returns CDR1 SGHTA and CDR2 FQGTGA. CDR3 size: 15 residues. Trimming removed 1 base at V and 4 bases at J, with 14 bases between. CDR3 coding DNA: TGTGCCAGCAGCTTAAATGCGGCGCGCCCTTACGAGCAGTACTTC. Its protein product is CASSLNAARPYEQYF.